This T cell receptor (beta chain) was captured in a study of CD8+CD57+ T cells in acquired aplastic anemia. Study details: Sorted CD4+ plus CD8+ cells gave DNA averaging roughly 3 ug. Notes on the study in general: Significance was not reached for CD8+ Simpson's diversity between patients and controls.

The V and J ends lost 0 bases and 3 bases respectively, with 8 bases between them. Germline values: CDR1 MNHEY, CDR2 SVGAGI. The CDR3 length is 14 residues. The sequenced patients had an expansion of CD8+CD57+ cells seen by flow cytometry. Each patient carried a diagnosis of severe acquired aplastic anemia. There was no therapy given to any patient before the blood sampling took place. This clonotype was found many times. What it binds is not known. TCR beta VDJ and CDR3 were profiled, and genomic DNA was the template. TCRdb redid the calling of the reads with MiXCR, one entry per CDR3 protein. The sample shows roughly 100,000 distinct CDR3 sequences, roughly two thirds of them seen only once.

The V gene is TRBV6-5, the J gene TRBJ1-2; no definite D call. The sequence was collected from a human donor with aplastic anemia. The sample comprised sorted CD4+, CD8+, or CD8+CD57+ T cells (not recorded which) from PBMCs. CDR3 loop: CASSYSGTDYGYTF. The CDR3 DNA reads TGTGCCAGCAGTTACTCAGGCACAGACTATGGCTACACCTTC.